The T cell receptor (beta chain) under discussion was sequenced for a study of shared clonotypes between healthy human individuals. The study, taken as a whole, reports: Some clonotypes were shared by all four sorted-subset donors, while others were not shared. The non-shared ones had lower generation probabilities than the shared ones.

Germline CDR1 SGHRS, CDR2 YFSETQ. The CDR3 is 14 residues long. The V and J ends lost 0 bases and 4 bases, in that order; junction bases with no gene match: 2. The sorted-subset replicate PCRs were given around 200 ng DNA, which is 27,000 or so T cell genomes. Generated by immunoSEQ multiplex PCR, the TCRdb table keeps only in-frame clones and is missing some. Here the sample spans fewer than 400,000 clones, under 80% being singletons. In the case of this clone: Its antigen remains unknown. A single base separates this from a much larger clone, so it may be a read error. The sample contains more than one DNA sequence encoding this CDR3.

This chain links TRBV5-1 with TRBJ2-7, with 9 bases identical to TRBD1. The source material was memory CD4+ T cells sorted from blood. Regarding subset: CD45RA-negative fraction. This sequence was found in a man aged 25-45 years in good health. In DNA, the CDR3 is TGCGCCAGCAGCTTGGGGGGACAGGGATACGAGCAGTACTTC. Translated, it gives CASSLGGQGYEQYF.